A selection of T cell receptor beta chains follows, all from one sample in a study of blood T cells in healthy people across ages. In TCRdb, the 5' RACE reads were re-called with MiXCR into one record per CDR3 protein. In the table there are approximately 810,000 distinct CDR3 sequences, around 36% of which are singletons. The sequencing sample was made of blood. The receptors were sampled from a man aged 18 to 30 in good health. Each CDR3 is given with its conserved first and last residue. A D gene is named only where the DNA matches it firmly. Not every row has a clone size; where given, it reads once, few, many or a size class.

J gene | V gene | clone size | D gene | CDR3 DNA | CDR3 protein
TRBJ2-1 | TRBV7-2 | many | NA | TGTGCCAGCAGCCCCAGGGGATCCTTGAATGAGCAGTTCTTC | CASSPRGSLNEQFF
TRBJ2-3 | TRBV5-1 | NA | NA | TGCGCCAGCAGCCTGGAGGGGGACGGTAGCACAGATACGCAGTATTTT | CASSLEGDGSTDTQYF
TRBJ2-7 | TRBV30 | NA | TRBD1 | TGTGCCTGGAGTGCGGGACAGACAACCTACAAGGAGCAGTACTTC | CAWSAGQTTYKEQYF
TRBJ1-6 | TRBV7-2 | few | NA | TGTGCCAGCAGCTTAGCTCCGGGACAATGGCATTCACCCCTCCACTTT | CASSLAPGQWHSPLHF
TRBJ1-2 | TRBV14 | NA | NA | TGTGCCAGCAGCCCCGCTGGACGACTCTATGGCTACACCTTC | CASSPAGRLYGYTF
TRBJ1-1 | TRBV7-2 | NA | NA | TGTGCCAGCAGCGCAAGTTCGACAGGAGGGACTGAAGCTTTCTTT | CASSASSTGGTEAFF
TRBJ1-6 | TRBV4-1 | NA | TRBD1 | TGCGCCAGCAGTTCCGGACAGGGGCAAGATTCACCCCCTCACTTT | CASSSGQGQDSPPHF
TRBJ2-6 | TRBV18 | few | NA | TGTGCCAGCTCACCGAAGGACAGTTTTCACTCTGGGGCCAACGTCCTGACTTTC | CASSPKDSFHSGANVLTF
TRBJ1-2 | TRBV10-3 | NA | NA | TGTGCCATCAGTGATGGGGCTGGCTACACCTTC | CAISDGAGYTF
TRBJ2-6 | TRBV20-1 | NA | NA | TGCAGTGCTATAGGCCCAGGATCTGGGGCCAACGTCCTGACTTTC | CSAIGPGSGANVLTF
TRBJ2-5 | TRBV7-2 | many | TRBD2 | TGTGCCAGCAGTCCACGACTAGCGGGGGGGCAAGAGACCCAGTACTTC | CASSPRLAGGQETQYF